This TCR beta chain was retrieved from a study of blood T cell repertoires in COVID-19. Seattle researchers signed up patients amid active infection and tracked them longitudinally. V dropped 5 bases and J dropped 5; count of bases not matched to a gene: 9. Germline-derived CDR1 and CDR2 are MDHEN and SYDVKM. This CDR3 is built from 16 residues. Per the original data handling: By means of reference gene primer amplification, nucleated cell counts were estimated. Assay: immunoSEQ multiplex PCR; the TCRdb copy retains only in-frame clones and omits some. V and J calls and clone size follow that table, whereas D and trimming were derived from the DNA. The sample lists about 190,000 clones; about four fifths were seen once.

The sequence came from a woman in her sixties with COVID-19, enrolled during active disease. Sequencing input: peripheral blood. J is TRBJ2-1 and V is TRBV28, with 10 bases aligning to TRBD2. For the CDR3, the DNA is TGTGCCAGCAGTCCAGGACTAGCGGACCCAAACAATGAGCAGTTCTTC. Its translation: CASSPGLADPNNEQFF.